Given below is one TCR beta chain in context. The antigen is undetermined. This sample stems from a study of chemoradiotherapy in HPV16-positive cancers. CDR3 length equals 15 residues. The V and J ends lost 1 base and 2 bases respectively, with 11 bases between them. In germline, CDR1 is SGHTA, CDR2 FQGNSA. Points from the study as a whole: During treatment, candidate HPV-specific clones and E7-related motifs expanded in tumor.

The repertoire was sequenced with immunoSEQ multiplex PCR; TCRdb's copy has only in-frame clones and lacks some. The repertoire holds under 15,000 clones, with more than 75% as singletons. The specimen was obtained from a patient who underwent chemoradiotherapy. The TCR was taken from a human donor with HPV-associated anogenital cancer. The chain carries TRBV7-2 and TRBJ1-1; D ambiguous. The CDR3 here is CASSLVLRINTEAFF. The CDR3, as DNA: TGTGCCAGCAGCTTAGTGCTCAGGATTAACACTGAAGCTTTCTTT.